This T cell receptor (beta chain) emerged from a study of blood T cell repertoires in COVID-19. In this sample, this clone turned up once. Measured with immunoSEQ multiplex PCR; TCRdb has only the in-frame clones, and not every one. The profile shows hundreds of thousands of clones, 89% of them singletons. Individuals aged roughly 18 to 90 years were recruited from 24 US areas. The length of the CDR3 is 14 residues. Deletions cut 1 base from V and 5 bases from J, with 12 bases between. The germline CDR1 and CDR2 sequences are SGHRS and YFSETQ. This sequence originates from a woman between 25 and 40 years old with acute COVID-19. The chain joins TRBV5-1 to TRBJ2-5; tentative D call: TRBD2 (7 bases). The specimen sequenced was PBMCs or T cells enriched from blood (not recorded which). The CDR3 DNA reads TGCGCCAGCAGCTTGAGGGGGGAGGGCGAGACCCAGTACTTC. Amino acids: CASSLRGEGETQYF.